This TCR beta chain was observed in a study of T cell responses to AZD1222 COVID-19 vaccine. Method: immunoSEQ multiplex PCR; TCRdb's copy keeps in-frame clones and lacks some. The table lists 160,000 or so clones, roughly 90% of them singletons, with roughly 4.3% in the top ten. This CDR3 region has 12 residues. The germline V and J ends were trimmed by 1 base and 4 bases, with 4 bases remaining between them. Germline CDR1 and CDR2: MDHEN and SYDVKM. This TCR was recovered from an adult who received the AZD1222 COVID-19 vaccine. This material consisted of peripheral blood, taken 28 days after the second AZD1222 dose. This chain connects TRBV28 to TRBJ1-1; D is unclear. CDR3 sequence reads: CASSLLGTEAFF. The CDR3 DNA follows: TGTGCCAGCAGTTTATTAGGCACTGAAGCTTTCTTT.